Sequencing of this T cell receptor beta chain was carried out in a study of T cells after yellow fever vaccination. Study at large: SMART-Seq v4 Ultra Low Input handled preparation of low-cell-number fractions.

Study observations and caveats: Clones that expanded after primary vaccination mostly reappeared after the booster (roughly 96% CD4, 88% CD8). Sorted repertoires could include abundant contaminating clonotypes from bulk cells.

In this sample, this clonotype turned up a few times. Its antigen is unknown. The V end lost 3 bases, the J end lost 5 bases, and 7 bases lay between the germline ends. CDR3 length: 11 residues. CDR1 and CDR2 from the germline V gene are DFQATT and SNEGSKA (reference sequence). Generation of TCR cDNA used 5'RACE template switching (which added a universal primer site and UMIs). MiXCR, run by TCRdb on the 5' RACE reads, gives a single entry per CDR3 protein. The sample has a few hundred thousand distinct CDR3 sequences, more than 3% seen once. Sequenced material: PBMCs, taken on the day of the yellow fever booster vaccination. The TCR was taken from a man aged 18 to 29 who received the YFV17D yellow fever vaccine. This chain links TRBV20-1 with TRBJ2-5; the D is unclear. Here the CDR3 reads CSASLVETQYF. CDR3 DNA: TGCAGTGCTAGTCTGGTCGAGACCCAGTACTTC.